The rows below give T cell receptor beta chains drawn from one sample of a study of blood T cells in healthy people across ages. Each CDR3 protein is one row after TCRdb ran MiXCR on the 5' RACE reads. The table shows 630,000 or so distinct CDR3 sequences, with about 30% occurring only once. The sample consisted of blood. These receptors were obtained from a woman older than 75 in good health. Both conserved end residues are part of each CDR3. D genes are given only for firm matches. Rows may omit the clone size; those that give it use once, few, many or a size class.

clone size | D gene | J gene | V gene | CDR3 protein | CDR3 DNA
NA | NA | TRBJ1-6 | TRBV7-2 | CASSLRGGNSPLHF | TGTGCCAGCAGCTTGAGAGGGGGGAATTCACCCCTCCACTTT
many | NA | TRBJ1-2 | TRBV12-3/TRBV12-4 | CASRDTLEDYGYTF | TGTGCCAGCAGAGACACCCTCGAGGACTATGGCTACACCTTC
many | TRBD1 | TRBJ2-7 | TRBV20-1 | CSASSGTGDHEQYF | TGCAGTGCTAGTAGCGGGACAGGGGACCACGAGCAGTACTTC
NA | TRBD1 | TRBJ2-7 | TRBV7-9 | CASSPTGPSYEQYF | TGTGCCAGCAGTCCGACAGGGCCCTCCTACGAGCAGTACTTC
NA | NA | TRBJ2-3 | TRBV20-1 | CSARSAGTDTQYF | TGCAGTGCTAGAAGCGCTGGGACAGATACGCAGTATTTT
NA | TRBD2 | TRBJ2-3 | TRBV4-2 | CASSQDTSGGPDTQYF | TGTGCCAGCAGCCAAGACACTAGCGGGGGTCCAGATACGCAGTATTTT
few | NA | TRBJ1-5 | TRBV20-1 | CSANRDIDQPQHF | TGCAGTGCCAACCGGGACATTGATCAGCCCCAGCATTTT
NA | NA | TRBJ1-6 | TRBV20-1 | CSARQSTNSPLHF | TGCAGTGCTAGACAGAGTACCAATTCACCCCTCCACTTT
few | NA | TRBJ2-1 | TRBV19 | CASSTPLAPTNEQFF | TGTGCCAGTAGTACCCCCCTAGCTCCCACTAATGAGCAGTTCTTC
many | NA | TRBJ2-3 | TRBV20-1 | CSAAGFGALSTDTQYF | TGCAGTGCGGCCGGTTTTGGGGCCCTTAGCACAGATACGCAGTATTTT
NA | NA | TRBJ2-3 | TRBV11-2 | CASSSPGKGGDTQYF | TGTGCCAGCAGCTCCCCTGGGAAGGGGGGGGATACGCAGTATTTT
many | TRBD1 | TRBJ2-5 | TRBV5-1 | CASSLGDRAVKETQYF | TGCGCCAGCAGCTTGGGCGACAGGGCCGTAAAGGAGACCCAGTACTTC
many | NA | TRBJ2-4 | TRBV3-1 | CASSQEGTGRDIQYF | TGTGCCAGCAGCCAAGAGGGCACGGGAAGGGACATTCAGTACTTC
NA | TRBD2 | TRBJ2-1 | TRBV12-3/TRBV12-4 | CASRSGGGAFSEQFF | TGTGCCAGCAGGAGCGGCGGGGGGGCTTTCAGTGAGCAGTTCTTC
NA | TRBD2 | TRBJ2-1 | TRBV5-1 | CASSLLQTSGEQFF | TGCGCCAGCAGCTTGCTGCAGACTAGCGGAGAGCAGTTCTTC
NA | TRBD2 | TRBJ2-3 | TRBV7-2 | CASSLERLAATDTQYF | TGTGCCAGCAGCTTAGAGCGACTAGCTGCCACAGATACGCAGTATTTT
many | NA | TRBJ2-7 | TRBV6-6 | CASSSRGGLGYEQYF | TGTGCCAGCAGCTCACGTGGGGGGCTAGGCTACGAGCAGTACTTC
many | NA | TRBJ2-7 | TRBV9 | CASSIGGAGYEQYF | TGTGCCAGCAGTATCGGGGGCGCGGGTTACGAGCAGTACTTC
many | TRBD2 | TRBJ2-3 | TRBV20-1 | CSANSGGLTDTQYF | TGCAGTGCTAACAGCGGGGGGCTCACAGATACGCAGTATTTT
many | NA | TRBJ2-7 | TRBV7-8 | CASSLRQGGRYEQYF | TGTGCCAGCAGCTTACGGCAGGGAGGACGCTACGAGCAGTACTTC
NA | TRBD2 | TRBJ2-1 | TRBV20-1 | CSAHRGGHYNEQFF | TGCAGTGCTCACCGGGGAGGGCACTACAATGAGCAGTTCTTC
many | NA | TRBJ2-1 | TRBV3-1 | CASSQELARTGNEQFF | TGTGCCAGCAGCCAAGAGCTGGCCAGAACGGGGAATGAGCAGTTCTTC
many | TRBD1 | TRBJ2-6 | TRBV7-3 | CASSIRGQGSSSGANVLTF | TGTGCCAGCAGCATCCGGGGACAGGGGTCAAGCTCTGGGGCCAACGTCCTGACTTTC
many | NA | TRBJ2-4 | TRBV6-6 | CASSYQTGAAKNIQYF | TGTGCCAGCAGTTACCAGACGGGGGCGGCCAAAAACATTCAGTACTTC
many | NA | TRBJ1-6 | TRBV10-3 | CAIGPSPLHF | TGTGCCATCGGGCCTTCACCCCTCCACTTT
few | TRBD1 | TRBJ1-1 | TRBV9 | CASSTMTGSDTEAFF | TGTGCCAGCAGCACCATGACAGGGTCCGACACTGAAGCTTTCTTT
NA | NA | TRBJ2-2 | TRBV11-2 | CASSFALGPNTGELFF | TGTGCCAGCAGCTTCGCGTTAGGACCTAACACCGGGGAGCTGTTTTTT
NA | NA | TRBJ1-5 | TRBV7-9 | CASSPGWAYSNQPQHF | TGTGCCAGCAGCCCAGGGTGGGCTTATAGCAATCAGCCCCAGCATTTT
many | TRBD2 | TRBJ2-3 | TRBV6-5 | CASSYSAGGSKGQYF | TGTGCCAGCAGTTACTCCGCGGGGGGCTCCAAGGGGCAGTATTTT
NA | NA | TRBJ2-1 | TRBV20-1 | CSAPARGDEQFF | TGCAGTGCCCCGGCGAGGGGCGATGAGCAGTTCTTC
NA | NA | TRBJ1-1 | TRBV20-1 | CSAPSPSGTFFSAEAFF | TGCAGTGCCCCCTCACCCTCCGGGACTTTCTTCTCCGCTGAAGCTTTCTTT
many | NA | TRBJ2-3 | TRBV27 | CASSFSRRADTQYF | TGTGCCAGCAGTTTCTCCCGCCGGGCAGATACGCAGTATTTT
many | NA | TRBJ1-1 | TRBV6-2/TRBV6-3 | CASSPPRTLGPNTEAFF | TGTGCCAGCAGTCCCCCTCGAACCCTTGGTCCGAACACTGAAGCTTTCTTT
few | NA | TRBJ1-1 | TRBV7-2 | CASSLGQAWAEAFF | TGTGCCAGCAGCTTGGGACAAGCATGGGCTGAAGCTTTCTTT
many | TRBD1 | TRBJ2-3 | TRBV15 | CATSRPGTGGDTQYF | TGTGCCACCAGCAGACCCGGGACAGGGGGAGATACGCAGTATTTT
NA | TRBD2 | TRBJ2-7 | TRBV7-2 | CASSIRGLAGWNEQYF | TGTGCCAGCAGCATCCGGGGACTAGCGGGGTGGAATGAGCAGTACTTC
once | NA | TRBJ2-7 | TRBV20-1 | CSARGLKISSSYNEQYF | TGCAGTGCCAGGGGTCTAAAGATCAGTAGCTCCTACAATGAGCAGTACTTC
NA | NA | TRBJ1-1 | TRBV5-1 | CASRVGREAFF | TGCGCCAGCAGGGTTGGCAGAGAAGCTTTCTTT
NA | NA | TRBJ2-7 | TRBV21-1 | CASKRESHEQYF | TGTGCCAGCAAACGGGAGTCCCACGAGCAGTACTTC
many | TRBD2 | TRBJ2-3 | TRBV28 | CASELAGTDTQYF | TGTGCCAGCGAACTAGCGGGCACAGATACGCAGTATTTT
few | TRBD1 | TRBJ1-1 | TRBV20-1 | CSARDPWTGSRRTEAFF | TGCAGTGCTAGAGATCCATGGACAGGTTCCCGAAGGACTGAAGCTTTCTTT
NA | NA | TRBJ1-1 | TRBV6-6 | CASSPPRQMNTEAFF | TGTGCCAGCAGTCCTCCGCGACAGATGAACACTGAAGCTTTCTTT
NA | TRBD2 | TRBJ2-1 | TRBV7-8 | CASSWGTIDEQFF | TGTGCCAGCAGCTGGGGGACTATCGATGAGCAGTTCTTC
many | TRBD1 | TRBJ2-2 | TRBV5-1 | CASGRDRVTGELFF | TGCGCCAGCGGCCGGGACAGGGTCACCGGGGAGCTGTTTTTT
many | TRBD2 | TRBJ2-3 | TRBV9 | CASSVLAGEGADTQYF | TGTGCCAGCAGCGTACTAGCGGGGGAGGGGGCAGATACGCAGTATTTT